This TCR beta chain is drawn from a study of molecular identifiers for immune sequencing clone quantification. Study as a whole: In replicates, RNA from around 18,000 or 91,000 naive CD8 cells was divided five ways and four parts were sequenced.

One entry per CDR3 protein, called by TCRdb with MiXCR from the PCR reads. Of about 8,400 distinct CDR3 sequences listed, around a third are singletons. Notes on the study in general: Beyond 20 RNA copies, clones held over 97% of effector molecules, compared with under 1% in naive cells. Identical TCR molecules sharing a barcode could underestimate highly expanded clone sizes.

The authors sorted naive CD8 T cells as CD8+CD4-CCR7+CD45RA+. This clonotype was seen a handful of times. The target antigen is unknown. Per germline, CDR1 MNHNY and CDR2 SVGAGI (reference sequence). V was pared by 7 bases and J by 7 bases, with 23 bases between. CDR3 length equals 16 residues. The TCR originated in a human donor in good health. Some libraries in this study had Jurkat cell RNA spiked in. What was sequenced was naive CD8+ T cells from blood, with Jurkat cell RNA spiked in. Subset indicated: FACS-sorted CD8+CD4-CCR7+CD45RA+ naive T cells. The chain recombines TRBV6-6 with TRBJ1-5; TRBD1 might be the D (6 bases). In DNA form, the CDR3 reads TGTGCCAGCACCTACATAAAACAGGGAATCGGCCAGCCCCAGCATTTT. This codes for CASTYIKQGIGQPQHF.